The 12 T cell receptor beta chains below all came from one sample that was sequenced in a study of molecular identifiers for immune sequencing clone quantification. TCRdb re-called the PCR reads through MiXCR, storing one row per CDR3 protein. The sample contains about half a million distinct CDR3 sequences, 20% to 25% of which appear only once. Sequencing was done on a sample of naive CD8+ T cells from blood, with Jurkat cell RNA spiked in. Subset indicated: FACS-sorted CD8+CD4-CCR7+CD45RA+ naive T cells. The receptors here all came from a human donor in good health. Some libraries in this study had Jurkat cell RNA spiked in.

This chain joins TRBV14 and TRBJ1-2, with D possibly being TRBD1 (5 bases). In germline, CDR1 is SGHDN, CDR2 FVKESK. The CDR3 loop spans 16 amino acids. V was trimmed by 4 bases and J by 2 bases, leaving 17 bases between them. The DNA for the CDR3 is TGTGCCAGCAGCCGAGATCTATTCGGGGCAAACTATGGCTACACCTTC. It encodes CASSRDLFGANYGYTF.

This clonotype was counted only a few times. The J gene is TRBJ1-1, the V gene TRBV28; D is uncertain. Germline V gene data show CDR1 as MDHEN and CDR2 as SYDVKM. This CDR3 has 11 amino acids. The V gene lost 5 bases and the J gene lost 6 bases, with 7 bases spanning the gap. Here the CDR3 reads CASSRFAEAFF. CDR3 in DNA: TGTGCCAGCAGTCGTTTTGCTGAAGCTTTCTTT.

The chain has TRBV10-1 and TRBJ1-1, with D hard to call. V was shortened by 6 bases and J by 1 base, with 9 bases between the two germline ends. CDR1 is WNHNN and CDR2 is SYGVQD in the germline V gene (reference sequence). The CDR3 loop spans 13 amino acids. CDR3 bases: TGCGCCAGCAGCGTCGGATGGAACACTGAAGCTTTCTTT. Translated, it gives CASSVGWNTEAFF.

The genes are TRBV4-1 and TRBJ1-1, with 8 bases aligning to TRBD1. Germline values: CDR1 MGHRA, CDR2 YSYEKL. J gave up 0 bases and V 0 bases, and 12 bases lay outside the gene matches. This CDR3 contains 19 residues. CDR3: CASSQDPADREKMNTEAFF. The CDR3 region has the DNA TGCGCCAGCAGCCAAGACCCCGCGGACAGGGAAAAAATGAACACTGAAGCTTTCTTT.

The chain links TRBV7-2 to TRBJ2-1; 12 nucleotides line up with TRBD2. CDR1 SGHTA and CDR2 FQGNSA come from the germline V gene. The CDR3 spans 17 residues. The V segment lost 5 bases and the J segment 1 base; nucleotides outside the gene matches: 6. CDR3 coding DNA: TGTGCCAGCAGCCTAGGGACTAGCGGGCCTTCCTACAATGAGCAGTTCTTC. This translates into CASSLGTSGPSYNEQFF.

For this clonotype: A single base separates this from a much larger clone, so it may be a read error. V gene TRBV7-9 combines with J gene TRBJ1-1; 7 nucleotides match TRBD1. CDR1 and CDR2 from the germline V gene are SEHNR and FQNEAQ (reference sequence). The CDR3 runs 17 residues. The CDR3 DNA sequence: TGTGCCAGCAGCCGAAGAACCAAACAGGGGTCGGACACTGAAGCTTCCTTT. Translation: CASSRRTKQGSDTEASF.

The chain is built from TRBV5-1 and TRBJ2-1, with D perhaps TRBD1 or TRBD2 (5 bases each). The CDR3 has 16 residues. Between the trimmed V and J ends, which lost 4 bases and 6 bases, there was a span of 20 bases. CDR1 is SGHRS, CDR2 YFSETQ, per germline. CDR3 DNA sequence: TGCGCCAGCAGCGGGTCCCGGGACGGGGTTGCCAATGAGCAGTTCTTC. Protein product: CASSGSRDGVANEQFF.

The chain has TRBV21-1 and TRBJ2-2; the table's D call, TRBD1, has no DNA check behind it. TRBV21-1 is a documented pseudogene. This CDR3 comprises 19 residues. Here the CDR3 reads CASSKSRDSGSTNTGELFF. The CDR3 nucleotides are TGTGCCAGCAGCAAGAGTAGAGACAGTGGGTCGACGAACACCGGGGAGCTGTTTTTT.

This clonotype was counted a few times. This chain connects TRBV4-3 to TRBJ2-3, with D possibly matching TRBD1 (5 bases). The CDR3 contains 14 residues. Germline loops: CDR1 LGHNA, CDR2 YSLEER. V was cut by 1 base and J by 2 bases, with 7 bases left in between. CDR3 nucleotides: TGCGCCAGCAGCCAAGTAGGGGACACAGATACGCAGTATTTT. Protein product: CASSQVGDTDTQYF.

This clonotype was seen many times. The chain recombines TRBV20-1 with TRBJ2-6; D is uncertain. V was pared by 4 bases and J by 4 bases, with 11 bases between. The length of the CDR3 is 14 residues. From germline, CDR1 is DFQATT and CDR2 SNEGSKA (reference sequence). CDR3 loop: CSATEPAGANVLTF. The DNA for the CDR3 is TGCAGTGCTACCGAGCCAGCCGGGGCCAACGTCCTGACTTTC.

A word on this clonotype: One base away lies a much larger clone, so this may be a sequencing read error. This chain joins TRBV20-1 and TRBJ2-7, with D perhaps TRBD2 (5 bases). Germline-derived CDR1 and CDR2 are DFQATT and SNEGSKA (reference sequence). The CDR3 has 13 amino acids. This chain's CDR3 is CSATPPSSYEQCF. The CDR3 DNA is TGCAGTGCTACCCCCCCTAGCTCCTACGAGCAGTGCTTC.

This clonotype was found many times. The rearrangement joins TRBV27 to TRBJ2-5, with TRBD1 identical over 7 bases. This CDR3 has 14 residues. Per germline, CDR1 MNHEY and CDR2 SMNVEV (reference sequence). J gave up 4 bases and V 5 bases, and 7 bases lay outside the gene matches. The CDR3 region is CASSAGGIGETQYF. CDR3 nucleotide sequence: TGTGCCAGCAGTGCAGGGGGAATTGGAGAGACCCAGTACTTC.